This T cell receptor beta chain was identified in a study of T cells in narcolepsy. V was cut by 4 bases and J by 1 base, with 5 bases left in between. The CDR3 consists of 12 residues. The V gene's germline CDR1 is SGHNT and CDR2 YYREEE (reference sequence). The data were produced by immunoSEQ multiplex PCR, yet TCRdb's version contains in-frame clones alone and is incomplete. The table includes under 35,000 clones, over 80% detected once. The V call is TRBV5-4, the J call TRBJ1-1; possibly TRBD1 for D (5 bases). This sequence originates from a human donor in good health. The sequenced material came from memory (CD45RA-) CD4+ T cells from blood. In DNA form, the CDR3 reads TGTGCCAGCAGCGGACAGAACACTGAAGCTTTCTTT. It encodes CASSGQNTEAFF.